This record covers a single T cell receptor beta chain. No antigen is known for it. The sample originates from a study of T cells in localized non-small cell lung cancer. Overall study results and limits: As only one tumor region underwent sequencing, heterogeneity remains possible. Uninvolved adjacent lung had the highest recorded T cell clonality, with tumor below it. Appearance in adjacent lung was seen for a median around 60 of the top 100 tumor clones. Greater blood T cell density accompanied longer overall survival.

The assay was immunoSEQ multiplex PCR, and TCRdb's table has in-frame clones only and misses some. Among about 34,000 clones listed, about nine tenths were seen once. This sequence originates from a woman aged 40 to 75 with stage I lung adenocarcinoma. Material: peripheral blood, obtained before any cancer treatment.

CDR3 sequence reads: CASSFRETQYF. The CDR3 nucleotides read TGTGCCAGCAGCTTTAGGGAGACCCAGTACTTC. J is TRBJ2-5 and V is TRBV7-9; D unresolved. Germline V lookup: CDR1 SEHNR, CDR2 FQNEAQ (reference sequence). The CDR3 is 11 residues long. Deletions cut 3 bases from V and 5 bases from J, with 4 bases between.